Sequencing of this T cell receptor (beta chain) was carried out in a study of cytomegalovirus exposure and HLA in healthy donors (TCRdb year 2017). Context from the whole study: In an earlier analysis of several hundred of the donors, under 300 Gb of sequence data and some 120 million unique TCR beta sequences from 150 million to 200 million T cells were reported. An early release covering around 630 HLA-typed donors comprised 300 to 350 gigabases of sequencing data and about 90 million unique TCR sequences. Of the roughly 410 genotyped donors, 65% to 90% were placed in the genetic ancestry cluster associated with self-reported Caucasian donors. The aim of the study was to test whether cataloging public T cell receptors could identify signatures of past pathogen exposure. The T cell repertoires of under 750 subjects were profiled by immunosequencing and related to cytomegalovirus serostatus. Besides the first cohort of 500 to 700 subjects, a separate validation cohort made up of 120 different subjects was used. To predict cytomegalovirus infection status, the study combined high-throughput TCR immunosequencing, statistical association of individual TCRs with disease status, and machine learning. A later analysis re-examined previously published TCR beta repertoires from 600 to 700 donors and added high-resolution HLA genotyping to investigate patterns of TCR occurrence. Rather than using new phenotypic data, the later analysis identified candidate immune exposures from TCR beta sequences and from how often those sequences occurred across donors. An earlier analysis of 587 of the donors applied high-throughput TCR beta sequencing to assess whether each TCR beta V gene segment acted as functional or pseudogenic. Donor age, sex, ethnicity and CMV serostatus were compiled alongside the repertoire data. Genome-wide SNP genotypes for about three fifths of the roughly 670 donors were used in a later genetic analysis, which treated that subset as a discovery cohort. All discovery cohort repertoires had been generated using a single sequencing platform. HLA typing covered class I and class II loci at four-digit resolution. The number of donors typed differed by locus, with 629-630 for A, B, C, DRB1 and DQB1, approximately 500 for DQA1, 606 for DPA1, and some 440 for DPB1. Five DR-DQ haplotypes were treated as single units for association and clustering because of strong linkage in the cohort. Among 300 to 500 genotyped donors of the cohort, an average of approximately 220,000 unique TCR beta nucleotide sequences was sequenced per donor, of which about 18% were non-productive.

The protocol used for the library was the immunoSEQ multiplex PCR assay. For the multiplex PCR, a mixture combining 60 forward primers for TCR Vbeta segments and 13 reverse primers for TCR Jbeta segments was used. Amplification of the CDR3 region of rearranged TCR beta genes was performed with a multiplex PCR assay on genomic DNA. The amplified TCR beta libraries were sequenced on the Illumina HiSeq System as 87-base-pair reads. The source study handled its data this way. Across the 670 or so repertoires, a later analysis counted some 80 million unique TCR beta chains, some 11 million of which were shared by at least two donors. To remove PCR and sequencing errors, raw reads were error-corrected and collapsed into unique sequences using a nearest-neighbor algorithm that merged closely related sequences. Alignment of CDR3 sequences to IMGT reference sequences was used to assign V, D and J gene segments. For a sequence to be retained, a match of at least six nucleotides to both a V gene segment and a J gene segment was required. A rearrangement was called productive if the CDR3 had no stop codons and remained in frame with V and J, and every other rearrangement was called non-productive. Following IMGT convention, CDR3 was defined as the stretch from the second conserved V-encoded cysteine to the conserved J-encoded phenylalanine. The earlier analysis of some 580 of the donors excluded any sequence lacking an unambiguous match to a single V gene segment. An earlier analysis of 450 to 650 of the donors called V segments functional above 56.7% productive rearrangements and segregating when the between-donor standard deviation exceeded 5%. A statistical classification framework was built for diagnosing cytomegalovirus status from the catalog of TCR beta chain sequences. V and J gene assignment, in a later analysis, came from comparing TCR nucleotide sequences with IMGT/GENE-DB human TR gene sequences. A later analysis assigned CDR3 sequences and most-parsimonious VDJ recombination scenarios with the TCRdist pipeline. A later analysis defined each TCR beta chain by its CDR3 amino acid sequence plus V-gene family, and excluded reads lacking a unique V-gene family. As a way to deal with suspected cross-contamination and a sequencing artifact, a later analysis dropped approximately 590 nucleotide sequences that were highly shared and had low generation probability. In a later analysis, a clonal expansion index for each public chain was calculated from normalized within-repertoire ranks of inferred template counts. Generation probabilities in a later analysis came from a VDJ recombination model fitted to out-of-frame rearrangements, and those results were checked against IGoR. A later analysis scored TCR-TCR, TCR-HLA and TCR-CMV co-occurrence with hypergeometric tests, applying a repertoire-size bias correction to TCR pairs. False discovery rates were estimated in a later analysis by permuting HLA or CMV assignments 20 times. In a later analysis, co-occurring TCRs were grouped using DBSCAN, and TCRdist sequence similarity was added for clustering within HLA-allele-positive subsets. Co-occurrence clustering excluded repertoires with fewer than 30,000 or more than 120,000 public chains, plus five with anomalous nucleotide sharing. TCRdb took over this immuneACCESS table, retaining in-frame rearrangements with V and J assigned. Such tables are incomplete; in checked studies, under half of the missing clones stem from an unresolved V gene, and the remainder is unexplained. The V and J calls and the clone size are those of that table, but D and trimming were determined from the DNA. The sample records about 150,000 clones, approximately 80% of which are singletons. The ten largest clones add up to about 15% of the sample.

The CDR3 runs 13 amino acids, cysteine and phenylalanine included. CDR3 DNA only is kept here, 39 bases in frame from base 1. The germline V gene (reference sequence) supplies CDR1 MNHEY and CDR2 SMNVEV. V is cut back by 4 bases and J by 5 bases, with 2 bases in the junction unmatched. On the study overall, not on this receptor specifically: In an earlier analysis of fewer than 700 of the donors, most TCR beta V segments appeared in productive rearrangements about 87% or about 30% of the time, broadly matching IMGT annotations. In a later analysis, several top co-occurrence clusters were reported to appear linked to parvovirus B19, influenza, CMV and Epstein-Barr virus. Compared with the 666-donor mean, donors in an Asian-associated ancestry cluster had fewer N-insertions in productive TCRs, according to a later genetic analysis. A later analysis found that most CMV-associated TCR beta chains appeared HLA-restricted, with HLA associations seemingly driven largely by CMV exposure. Across donors, most TCR sequences were observed very rarely, whereas some public TCRs were present in many individuals. Only TCR beta chains were sequenced in this cohort, and the absence of alpha or paired-chain data limited detectable features. According to a later analysis, TCR association rates differed among HLA loci, with DRB1 alleles showing the most associated TCRs and HLA-C alleles showing the fewest. Immune exposure information for the cohort was limited to CMV serostatus. The authors suggested that the approach could potentially be generalized to other disease states and immunological phenotypes. In a later genetic analysis, a missense DCLRE1C variant was associated with V-gene and J-gene trimming of TCR beta chains, and the association was replicated in an independent cohort. Correlated functional status among segregating V segments might reflect linkage disequilibrium, but an unknown experimental factor could not be ruled out. Some IMGT-functional V segments, including TRBV6-2 and TRBV6-3, could not be told apart with the 87-base-pair reads, so those segments were excluded. Presence/absence analyses assumed roughly uniform sequencing depth across donors, an assumption that may not hold. Compared with equally common non-associated chains, HLA-associated TCR beta chains in a later analysis were more clonally expanded and had lower generation probabilities. At a false discovery rate of 0.05, a later analysis linked around 17,000 TCR beta sequences to specific HLA alleles. Strong co-occurrence of HLA alleles, especially DR and DQ, made assigning TCR associations to individual alleles difficult. Because HLA typing was unavailable for some donors at each locus, only the typed subset was used in association tests. A cluster of highly shared sequence variants was judged likely to be a technical artifact of the sequencing pipeline. Cytomegalovirus status was reported to be diagnosed by the classifier with high specificity and sensitivity in both the original and validation cohorts. The study gave a list of 150 to 200 TCR beta chains associated with cytomegalovirus. Because counts were too low, roughly 16 rarely observed V segments, including chromosome 9 orphons, were left out of the earlier analysis of 500 to 650 of the donors. In vitro tests confirmed that three of the cytomegalovirus-associated TCR beta chains recognize cytomegalovirus antigens. A further reported finding was that TCR beta sequences accurately predicted the HLA-A and HLA-B alleles for most subjects in the first cohort.

The cohort consisted of 650 to 700 healthy bone marrow donors. At the time of sampling, all cohort members were nominally healthy, though unrecorded immune exposures were likely present. The donor was CMV seronegative and was included in the group of several hundred seronegative cohort members. A peripheral blood sample was provided by each donor, and peripheral blood mononuclear cells were used for TCR beta sequencing. Genomic DNA extraction from the blood cell samples was performed with the Qiagen DNeasy Blood Extraction Kit. For this clone: What antigen it recognizes has not been identified. The record has no base qualities; no much larger clone is one base away.

The TCR comes from a woman in her thirties or forties in good health and CMV-seronegative. Sequenced material: PBMCs. The sequence links TRBV27 to TRBJ2-1, with 7 bases matching TRBD2. Here the CDR3 is given as CASSSSGDNEQFF. The DNA sequence reads TGTGCCAGCAGTTCTAGCGGAGACAATGAGCAGTTCTTC.